The source of this T cell receptor beta chain is a study of molecular identifiers for immune sequencing clone quantification. Looking at the study overall: Naive CD8 cell RNA, from roughly 20,000 or 100,000 cells, was split five ways in replicates, with four sequenced.

Germline loops: CDR1 MDHEN, CDR2 SYDVKM. V gave up 3 bases and J gave up 6 bases; unmatched junction bases: 2. The CDR3 is 12 amino acids. This clonotype was counted at least ten times. TCRdb recomputed calls from the PCR reads with MiXCR, one row per CDR3 protein. The sample holds about 320,000 distinct CDR3 sequences, roughly 23% seen once. This chain links TRBV28 with TRBJ2-7; 7 bases map to TRBD2. The sequence came from a human donor in good health. Some libraries in this study had Jurkat cell RNA spiked in. Sequenced input: naive CD8+ T cells from blood, with Jurkat cell RNA spiked in. Subset noted: FACS-sorted CD8+CD4-CCR7+CD45RA+ naive T cells. DNA of the CDR3: TGTGCCAGCAGTTTGGGAGGGACCGAGCAGTACTTC. Translating it yields CASSLGGTEQYF.